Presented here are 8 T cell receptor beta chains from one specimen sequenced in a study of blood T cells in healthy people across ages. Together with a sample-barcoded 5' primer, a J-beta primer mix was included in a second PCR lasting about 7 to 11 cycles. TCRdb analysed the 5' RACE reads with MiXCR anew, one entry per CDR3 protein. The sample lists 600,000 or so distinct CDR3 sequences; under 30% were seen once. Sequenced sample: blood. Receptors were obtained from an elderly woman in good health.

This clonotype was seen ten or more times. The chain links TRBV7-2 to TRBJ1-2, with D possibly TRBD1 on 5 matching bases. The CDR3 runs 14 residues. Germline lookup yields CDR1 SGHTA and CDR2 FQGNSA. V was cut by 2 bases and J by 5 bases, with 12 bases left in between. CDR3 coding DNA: TGTGCCAGCAGCTTACTGGGGACGGAATATGGCTACACCTTC. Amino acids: CASSLLGTEYGYTF.

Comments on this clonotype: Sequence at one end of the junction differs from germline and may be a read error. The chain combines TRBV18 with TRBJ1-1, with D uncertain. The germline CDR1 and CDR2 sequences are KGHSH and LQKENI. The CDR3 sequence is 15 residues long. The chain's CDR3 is CTSSPPTVVNTEAFF. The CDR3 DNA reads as TGTACCAGCTCACCACCGACGGTAGTGAACACTGAAGCTTTCTTT.

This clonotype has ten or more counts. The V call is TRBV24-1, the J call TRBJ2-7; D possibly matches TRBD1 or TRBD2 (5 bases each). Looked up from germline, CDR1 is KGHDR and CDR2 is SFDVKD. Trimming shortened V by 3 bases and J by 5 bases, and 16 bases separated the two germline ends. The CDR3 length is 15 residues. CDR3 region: CATSDGSGPRDEQYF. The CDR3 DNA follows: TGTGCCACCAGTGATGGATCGGGGCCGCGGGACGAGCAGTACTTC.

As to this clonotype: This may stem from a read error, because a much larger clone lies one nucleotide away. The CDR3 DNA follows: TGTGCCAGCACAAATGAGGTAGATCGTACGAATGAGCAGTACTTC. Protein sequence: CASTNEVDRTNEQYF. This chain uses TRBV6-2 or TRBV6-3 with TRBJ2-1, with unresolved D. The J call could be wrong; TRBJ2-7 is a better fit for the DNA end. This CDR3 spans 15 amino acids. CDR1 MNHEY and CDR2 SVGEGT come from the germline V gene.

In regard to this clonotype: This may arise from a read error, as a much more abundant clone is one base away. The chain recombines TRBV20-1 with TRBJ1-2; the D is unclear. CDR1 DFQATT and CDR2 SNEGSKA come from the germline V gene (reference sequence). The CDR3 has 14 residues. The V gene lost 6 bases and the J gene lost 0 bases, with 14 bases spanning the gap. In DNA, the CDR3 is TGCAGTGCCCGACCCGACGGGTCTAACTATGGCTACACCTTC. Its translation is CSARPDGSNYGYTF.

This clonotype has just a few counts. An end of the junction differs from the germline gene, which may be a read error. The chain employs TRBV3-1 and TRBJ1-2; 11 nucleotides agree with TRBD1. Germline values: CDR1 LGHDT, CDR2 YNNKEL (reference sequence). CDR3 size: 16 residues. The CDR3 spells CASSQDGQGALYGHTF. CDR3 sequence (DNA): TGTGCCAGCAGCCAAGATGGACAGGGGGCGCTCTATGGCCACACCTTC.

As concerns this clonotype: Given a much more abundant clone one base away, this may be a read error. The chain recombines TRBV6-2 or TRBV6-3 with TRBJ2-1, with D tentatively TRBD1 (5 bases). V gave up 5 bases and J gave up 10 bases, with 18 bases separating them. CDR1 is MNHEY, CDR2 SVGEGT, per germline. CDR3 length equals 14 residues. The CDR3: CASSPRQLTYEQFF. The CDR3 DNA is TGTGCCAGCAGTCCCCGACAGCTTACCTACGAGCAGTTCTTC.

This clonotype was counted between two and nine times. CDR3 residues: CASSQDMGWNSPLHF. The DNA of the CDR3 is TGTGCCAGCAGCCAAGATATGGGGTGGAATTCACCCCTCCACTTT. This chain joins TRBV3-1 and TRBJ1-6, with unresolved D. The V gene's germline CDR1 is LGHDT and CDR2 YNNKEL (reference sequence). This CDR3 has 15 amino acids. V lost 0 bases and J 7 bases, leaving 10 bases between the germline ends.